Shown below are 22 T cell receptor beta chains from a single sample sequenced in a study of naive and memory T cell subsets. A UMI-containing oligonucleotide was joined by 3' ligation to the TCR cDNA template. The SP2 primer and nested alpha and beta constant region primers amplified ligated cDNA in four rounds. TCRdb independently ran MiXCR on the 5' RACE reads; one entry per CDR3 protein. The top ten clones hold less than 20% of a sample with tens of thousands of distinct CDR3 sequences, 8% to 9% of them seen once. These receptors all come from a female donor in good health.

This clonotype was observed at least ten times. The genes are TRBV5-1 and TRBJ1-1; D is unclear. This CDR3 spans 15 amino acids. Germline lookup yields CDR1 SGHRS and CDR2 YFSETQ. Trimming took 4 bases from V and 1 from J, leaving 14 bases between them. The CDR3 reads CASSKKGRTNTEAFF. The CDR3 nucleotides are TGCGCCAGCAGCAAAAAAGGACGGACGAACACTGAAGCTTTCTTT.

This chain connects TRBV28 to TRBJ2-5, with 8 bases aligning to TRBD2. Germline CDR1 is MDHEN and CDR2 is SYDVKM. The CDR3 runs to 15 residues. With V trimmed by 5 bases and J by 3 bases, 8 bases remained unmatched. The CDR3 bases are TGTGCCAGCAGTAGCAGCGGGAGCCAAAAAGAGACCCAGTACTTC. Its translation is CASSSSGSQKETQYF. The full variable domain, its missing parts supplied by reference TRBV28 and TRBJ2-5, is DVKVTQSSRYLVKRTGEKVFLECVQDMDHENMFWYRQDPGLGLRLIYFSYDVKMKEKGDIPEGYSVSREKKERFSLILESASTNQTSMYLCASSSSGSQKETQYFGPGTRLLVL.

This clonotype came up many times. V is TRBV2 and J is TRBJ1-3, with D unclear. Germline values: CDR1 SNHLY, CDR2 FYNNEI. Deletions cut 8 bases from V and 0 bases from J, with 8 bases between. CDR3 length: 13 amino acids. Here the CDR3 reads CASQTNSGNTIYF. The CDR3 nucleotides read TGTGCCAGCCAGACGAACTCTGGAAACACCATATATTTT.

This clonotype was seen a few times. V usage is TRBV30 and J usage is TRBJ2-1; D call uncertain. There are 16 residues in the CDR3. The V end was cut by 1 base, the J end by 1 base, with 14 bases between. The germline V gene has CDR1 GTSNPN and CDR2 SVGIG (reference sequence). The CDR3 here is CAWSAHVMRSYNEQFF. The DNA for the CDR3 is TGTGCCTGGAGTGCCCATGTGATGAGATCCTACAATGAGCAGTTCTTC. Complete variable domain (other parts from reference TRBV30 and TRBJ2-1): SQTIHQWPATLVQPVGSPLSLECTVEGTSNPNLYWYRQAAGRGLQLLFYSVGIGQISSEVPQNLSASRPQDRQFILSSKKLLLSDSGFYLCAWSAHVMRSYNEQFFGPGTRLTVL.

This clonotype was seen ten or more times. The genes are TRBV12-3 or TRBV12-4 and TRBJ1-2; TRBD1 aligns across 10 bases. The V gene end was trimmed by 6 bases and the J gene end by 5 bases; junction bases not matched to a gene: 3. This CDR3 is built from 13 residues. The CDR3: CASSQGQGYGYTF. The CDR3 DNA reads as TGTGCCAGCAGCCAGGGACAGGGGTATGGCTACACCTTC.

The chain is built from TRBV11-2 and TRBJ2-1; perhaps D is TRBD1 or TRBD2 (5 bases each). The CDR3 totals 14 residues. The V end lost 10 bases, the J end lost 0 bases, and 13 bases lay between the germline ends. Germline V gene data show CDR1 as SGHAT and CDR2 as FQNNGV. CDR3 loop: CATLWGSSYNEQFF. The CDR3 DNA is TGTGCCACCCTATGGGGGTCCTCCTACAATGAGCAGTTCTTC.

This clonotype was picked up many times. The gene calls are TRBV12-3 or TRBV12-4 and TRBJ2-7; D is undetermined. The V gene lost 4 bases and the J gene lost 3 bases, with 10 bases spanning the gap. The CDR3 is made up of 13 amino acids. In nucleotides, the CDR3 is TGTGCCAGCAGTTCGACCATCGTCTACGAGCAGTACTTC. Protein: CASSSTIVYEQYF.

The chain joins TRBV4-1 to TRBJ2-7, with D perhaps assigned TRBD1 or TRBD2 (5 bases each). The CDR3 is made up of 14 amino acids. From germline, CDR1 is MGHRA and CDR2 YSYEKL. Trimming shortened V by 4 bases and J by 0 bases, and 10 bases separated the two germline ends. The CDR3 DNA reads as TGCGCCAGCAGCCCCCGGGACGGCTCCTACGAGCAGTACTTC. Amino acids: CASSPRDGSYEQYF.

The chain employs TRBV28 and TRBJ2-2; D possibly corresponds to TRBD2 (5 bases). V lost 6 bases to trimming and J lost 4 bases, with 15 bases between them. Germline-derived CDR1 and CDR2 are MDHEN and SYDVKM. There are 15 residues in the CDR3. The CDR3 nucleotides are TGTGCCAGCAGCCAACGTCTAGCTTCCACCGGGGAGCTGTTTTTT. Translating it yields CASSQRLASTGELFF.

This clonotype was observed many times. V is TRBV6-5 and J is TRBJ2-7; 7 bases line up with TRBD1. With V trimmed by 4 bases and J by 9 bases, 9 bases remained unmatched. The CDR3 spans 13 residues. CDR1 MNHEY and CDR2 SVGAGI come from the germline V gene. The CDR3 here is CASSSRQGLGQYF. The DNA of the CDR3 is TGTGCCAGCAGTTCTAGACAGGGCCTCGGGCAGTACTTC.

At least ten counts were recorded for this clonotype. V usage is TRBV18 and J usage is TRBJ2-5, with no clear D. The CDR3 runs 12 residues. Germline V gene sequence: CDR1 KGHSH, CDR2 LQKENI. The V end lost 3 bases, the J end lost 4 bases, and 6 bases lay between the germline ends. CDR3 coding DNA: TGTGCCAGCTCACCGTTGGGAGAGACCCAGTACTTC. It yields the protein CASSPLGETQYF.

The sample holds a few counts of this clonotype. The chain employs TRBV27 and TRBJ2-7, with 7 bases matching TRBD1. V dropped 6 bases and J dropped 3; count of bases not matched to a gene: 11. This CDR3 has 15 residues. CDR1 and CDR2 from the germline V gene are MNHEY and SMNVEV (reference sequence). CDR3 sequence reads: CASRTDEGAIYEQYF. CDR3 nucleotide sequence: TGTGCCAGCAGGACTGACGAGGGGGCTATCTACGAGCAGTACTTC.

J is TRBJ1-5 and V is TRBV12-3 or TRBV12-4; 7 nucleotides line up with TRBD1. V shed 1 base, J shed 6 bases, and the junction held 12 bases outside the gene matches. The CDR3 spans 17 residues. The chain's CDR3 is CASSLGEGGQGGQPQHF. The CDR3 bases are TGTGCCAGCAGTTTAGGGGAAGGAGGGCAGGGGGGTCAGCCCCAGCATTTT.

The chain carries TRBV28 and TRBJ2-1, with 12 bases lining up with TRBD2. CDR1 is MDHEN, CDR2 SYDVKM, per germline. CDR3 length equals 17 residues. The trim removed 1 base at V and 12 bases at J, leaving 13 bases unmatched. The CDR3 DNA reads TGTGCCAGCAGTTTATTTCTTTCTAGCGGGAGGGAGAGGGGGCAGTTCTTC. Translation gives CASSLFLSSGRERGQFF.

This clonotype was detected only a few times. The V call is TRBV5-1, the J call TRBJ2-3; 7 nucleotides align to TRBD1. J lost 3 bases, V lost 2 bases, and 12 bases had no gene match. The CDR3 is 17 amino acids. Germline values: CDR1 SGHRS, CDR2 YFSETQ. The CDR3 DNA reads TGCGCCAGCAGCTTACTGGCGACAGGGAAAAAAACAGATACGCAGTATTTT. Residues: CASSLLATGKKTDTQYF.

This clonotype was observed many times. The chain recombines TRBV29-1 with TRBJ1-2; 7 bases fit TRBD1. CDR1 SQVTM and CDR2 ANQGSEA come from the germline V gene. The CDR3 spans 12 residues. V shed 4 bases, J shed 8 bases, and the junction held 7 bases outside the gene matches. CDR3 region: CSVAQGGEGYTF. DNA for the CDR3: TGCAGCGTTGCCCAGGGGGGGGAAGGCTACACCTTC.

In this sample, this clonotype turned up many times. The CDR3 sequence is CASKGVGMGNTEAFF. CDR3 sequence (DNA): TGTGCCAGCAAGGGGGTCGGGATGGGGAACACTGAAGCTTTCTTT. The chain employs TRBV28 and TRBJ1-1, with D perhaps TRBD1 (6 bases). Per germline, CDR1 MDHEN and CDR2 SYDVKM. V was cut by 7 bases and J by 1 base, with 16 bases left in between. There are 15 residues in the CDR3. The complete variable domain, with remaining parts taken from reference TRBV28 and TRBJ1-1, reads DVKVTQSSRYLVKRTGEKVFLECVQDMDHENMFWYRQDPGLGLRLIYFSYDVKMKEKGDIPEGYSVSREKKERFSLILESASTNQTSMYLCASKGVGMGNTEAFFGQGTRLTVV.

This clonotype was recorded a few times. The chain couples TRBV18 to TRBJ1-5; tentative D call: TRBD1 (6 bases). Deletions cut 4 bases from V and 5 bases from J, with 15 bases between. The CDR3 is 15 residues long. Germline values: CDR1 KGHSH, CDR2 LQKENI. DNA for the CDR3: TGTGCCAGCTCACAGGGAGGGGGGTCCTATCAGCCCCAGCATTTT. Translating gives CASSQGGGSYQPQHF. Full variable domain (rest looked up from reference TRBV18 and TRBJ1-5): NAGVMQNPRHLVRRRGQEARLRCSPMKGHSHVYWYRQLPEEGLKFMVYLQKENIIDESGMPKERFSAEFPKEGPSILRIQQVVRGDSAAYFCASSQGGGSYQPQHFGDGTRLSIL.

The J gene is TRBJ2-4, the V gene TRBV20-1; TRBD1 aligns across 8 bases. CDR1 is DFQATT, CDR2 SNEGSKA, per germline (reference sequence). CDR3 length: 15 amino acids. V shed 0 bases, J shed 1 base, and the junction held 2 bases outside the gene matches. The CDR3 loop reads CSAREDRAAKNIQYF. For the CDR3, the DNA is TGCAGTGCTAGAGAGGACAGGGCGGCCAAAAACATTCAGTACTTC.

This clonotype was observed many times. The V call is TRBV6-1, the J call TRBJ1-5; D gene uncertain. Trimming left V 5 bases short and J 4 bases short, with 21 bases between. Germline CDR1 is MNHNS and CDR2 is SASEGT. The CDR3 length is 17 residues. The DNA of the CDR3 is TGTGCCAGCAGTCTATTAGAGAACTCAATTCGAAATCAGCCCCAGCATTTT. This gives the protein CASSLLENSIRNQPQHF.

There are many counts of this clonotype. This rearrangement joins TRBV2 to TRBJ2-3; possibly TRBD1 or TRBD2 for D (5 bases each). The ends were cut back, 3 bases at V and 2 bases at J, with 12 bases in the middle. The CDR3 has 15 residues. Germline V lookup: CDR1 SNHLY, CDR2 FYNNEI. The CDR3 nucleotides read TGTGCCAGCAGTGACAACCGGGGCCTCACAGATACGCAGTATTTT. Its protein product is CASSDNRGLTDTQYF.

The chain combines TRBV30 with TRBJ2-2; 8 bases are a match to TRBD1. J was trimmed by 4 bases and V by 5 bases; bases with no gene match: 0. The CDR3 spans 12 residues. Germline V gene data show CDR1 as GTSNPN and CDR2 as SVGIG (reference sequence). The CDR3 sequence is CAWGQGTGELFF. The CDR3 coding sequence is TGTGCCTGGGGACAGGGCACCGGGGAGCTGTTTTTT.